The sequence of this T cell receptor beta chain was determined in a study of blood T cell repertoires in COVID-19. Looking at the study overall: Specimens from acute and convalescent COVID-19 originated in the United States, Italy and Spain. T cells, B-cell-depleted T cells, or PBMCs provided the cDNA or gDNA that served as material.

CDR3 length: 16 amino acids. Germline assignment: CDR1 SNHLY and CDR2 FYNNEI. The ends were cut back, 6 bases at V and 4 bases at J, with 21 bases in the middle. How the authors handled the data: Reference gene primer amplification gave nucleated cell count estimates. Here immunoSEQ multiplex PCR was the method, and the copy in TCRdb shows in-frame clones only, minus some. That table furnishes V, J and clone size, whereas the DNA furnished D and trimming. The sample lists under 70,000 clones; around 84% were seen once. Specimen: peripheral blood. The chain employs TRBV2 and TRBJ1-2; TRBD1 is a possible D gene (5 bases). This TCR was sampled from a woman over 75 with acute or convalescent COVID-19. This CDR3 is CASRPPRAALSYGYTF. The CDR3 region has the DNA TGTGCCAGCAGGCCCCCCAGGGCTGCTTTGAGCTATGGCTACACCTTC.